Below, 6 T cell receptor beta chains from the same sample are listed, as sequenced in a study of OX40 agonist ivuxolimab in advanced cancers. TCRdb keeps only in-frame clones here, not all; method: immunoSEQ multiplex PCR. The sample records roughly 16,000 clones, about 81% being singletons. Material: CD4+ or CD8+ T cells sorted from blood, obtained in a trial of the OX40 agonist ivuxolimab. The receptors originated from an adult with an advanced solid tumor such as melanoma, head and neck, liver or kidney cancer.

The chain carries TRBV9 and TRBJ2-7; 8 nucleotides line up with TRBD1. J gave up 7 bases and V 2 bases, and 5 bases lay outside the gene matches. The CDR3 spans 13 residues. In germline, CDR1 is SGDLS, CDR2 YYNGEE. The CDR3 nucleotides are TGTGCCAGCAGCGTTTTTGGACAGGGTGAGCAGTACTTC. This sequence encodes CASSVFGQGEQYF.

This chain joins TRBV29-1 and TRBJ1-2, with D tentatively TRBD1 (6 bases). The CDR3 extends over 13 amino acids. Trimming removed 5 bases at V and 7 bases at J, with 17 bases between. Germline values: CDR1 SQVTM, CDR2 ANQGSEA. The CDR3 coding sequence is TGCAGCGTTATAGAGACAGGTGCGGTTGGCTACACCTTC. Its protein is CSVIETGAVGYTF.

This clone was seen just once. The chain uses TRBV10-3 and TRBJ1-2, with D unresolved. Germline V gene sequence: CDR1 ENHRY, CDR2 SYGVKD. This CDR3 region has 16 residues. Trimming stripped 0 bases from V and 4 bases from J, with 15 bases between. The CDR3 spells CAISESTVLEVYGYTF. The CDR3, as DNA: TGTGCCATCAGTGAGTCGACTGTCTTGGAGGTCTATGGCTACACCTTC.

V and J are TRBV29-1 and TRBJ2-5, with D perhaps TRBD1 (6 bases). Germline CDR1 and CDR2: SQVTM and ANQGSEA. V dropped 0 bases and J dropped 4 bases, with 15 bases sitting between them. The length of the CDR3 is 15 residues. The chain's CDR3 is CSVEDIEGVGETQYF. The CDR3 DNA follows: TGCAGCGTTGAAGATATCGAGGGGGTAGGAGAGACCCAGTACTTC.

The genes are TRBV5-1 and TRBJ1-1; D is ambiguous. Trimming cost V 4 bases and J 1 base, with 11 bases left between them. The CDR3 totals 14 residues. Per the germline V gene, CDR1 is SGHRS and CDR2 is YFSETQ. CDR3 amino acids: CASSHGRPNTEAFF. The CDR3 coding sequence is TGCGCCAGCAGCCATGGACGGCCGAACACTGAAGCTTTCTTT.

This clone was counted a single time. The chain employs TRBV6-4 and TRBJ2-3; 10 nucleotides align to TRBD1. Trimming removed 3 bases from V and 4 bases from J; junction bases left unmatched: 4. The CDR3 consists of 15 residues. Germline V lookup: CDR1 MRHNA, CDR2 SNTAGT. CDR3 sequence (DNA): TGTGCCAGCAGTGAATCGGGACAGGGGTCAGATACGCAGTATTTT. Protein sequence: CASSESGQGSDTQYF.